Included here is one T cell receptor (beta chain) sequence, with context. The data originate from a study of control samples from healthy donors and cancer patients. The protocol was immunoSEQ multiplex PCR, while the TCRdb copy is restricted to in-frame clones and leaves out a portion. The sample contains roughly 150,000 clones, around 90% of which appear only once. Per germline, CDR1 SGHRS and CDR2 YFSETQ. CDR3 length equals 13 residues. J lost 3 bases, V lost 3 bases, and 1 base had no gene match. This receptor was identified in a man aged 18-30 years in good health. Source material: blood. The chain joins TRBV5-1 to TRBJ2-7; 9 bases match TRBD1. CDR3 region: CASSSTGGYEQYF. The CDR3 DNA follows: TGCGCCAGCAGCTCGACAGGGGGCTACGAGCAGTACTTC. The variable domain in full, with the rest retrieved from reference TRBV5-1 and TRBJ2-7, is KAGVTQTPRYLIKTRGQQVTLSCSPISGHRSVSWYQQTPGQGLQFLFEYFSETQRNKGNFPGRFSGRQFSNSRSEMNVSTLELGDSALYLCASSSTGGYEQYFGPGTRLTVT.